The 17 T cell receptor beta chains in this list originate from one sample, sequenced in a study of blood T cell repertoires in COVID-19. Using immunoSEQ multiplex PCR, the repertoire was profiled, and TCRdb retains in-frame clones only, with some absent. The table lists more than 75,000 clones, about 91% of them singletons, with 7.5% to 9.5% in the top ten. The sequenced sample was peripheral blood. These receptor sequences come from a woman aged 65 to 85 with acute or convalescent COVID-19.

The chain employs TRBV10-3 and TRBJ1-2; possibly TRBD1 for D (5 bases). Looked up from germline, CDR1 is ENHRY and CDR2 is SYGVKD. This CDR3 has 14 residues. V was cut by 4 bases and J by 7 bases, with 16 bases left in between. The CDR3, as DNA: TGTGCCATCAGTGGAGAGAAGACAGTCTTTGGCTACACCTTC. This codes for CAISGEKTVFGYTF.

A single count supports this clone. This chain joins TRBV5-1 and TRBJ1-2; 11 bases align to TRBD1. V shed 0 bases, J shed 5 bases, and the junction held 15 bases outside the gene matches. Germline CDR1 SGHRS, CDR2 YFSETQ. The CDR3 runs 19 residues. CDR3 region: CASSLDILGQGANRYGYTF. CDR3 DNA: TGCGCCAGCAGCTTGGACATCCTAGGACAGGGGGCCAATCGGTATGGCTACACCTTC.

This chain uses TRBV7-8 with TRBJ2-1, with TRBD1 as a possible D gene (5 bases). The V gene's germline CDR1 is SGHVS and CDR2 FQNEAQ. Trimming left V 4 bases short and J 7 bases short, with 17 bases between. This CDR3 comprises 15 residues. In DNA form, the CDR3 reads TGTGCCAGCAGCTCCCCTCAGGGTGTCGTGAATGAGCAGTTCTTC. Translating it yields CASSSPQGVVNEQFF.

V usage is TRBV30 and J usage is TRBJ1-1, with a weak D call TRBD1 (6 bases). The CDR3 spans 13 residues. V shed 0 bases and J shed 4 bases, with 9 bases lying between them. Germline V lookup: CDR1 GTSNPN, CDR2 SVGIG (reference sequence). The CDR3: CAWSVRGGTEAFF. The DNA for the CDR3 is TGTGCCTGGAGTGTTAGGGGGGGCACTGAAGCTTTCTTT.

The chain employs TRBV10-2 and TRBJ2-5, with 11 bases lining up with TRBD2. The CDR3 is 15 amino acids. V shed 3 bases, J shed 5 bases, and the junction held 5 bases outside the gene matches. Germline V gene data show CDR1 as WSHSY and CDR2 as SAAADI. The chain's CDR3 is CASSELAGGLETQYF. CDR3 bases: TGCGCCAGCAGTGAATTAGCGGGGGGGCTGGAGACCCAGTACTTC.

The gene calls are TRBV2 and TRBJ2-4; 7 nucleotides match TRBD1. Trimming removed 6 bases from V and 8 bases from J; junction bases left unmatched: 13. CDR3 size: 15 residues. The germline CDR1 and CDR2 sequences are SNHLY and FYNNEI. CDR3 amino acids: CASSLPGTEKDIQYF. DNA for the CDR3: TGTGCCAGCAGCCTACCCGGGACAGAAAAGGACATTCAGTACTTC.

The chain is built from TRBV6-1 and TRBJ1-5, with D uncertain. Per germline, CDR1 MNHNS and CDR2 SASEGT. The CDR3 runs 14 residues. V was cut by 3 bases and J by 4 bases, with 10 bases left in between. The CDR3 loop reads CASSDNSLNQPQHF. The CDR3 DNA reads TGTGCCAGCAGTGATAACAGTTTAAATCAGCCCCAGCATTTT.

This clone was seen more than once but under ten times. V gene TRBV11-2 combines with J gene TRBJ1-2, with a possible D match to TRBD1 (6 bases). Germline V gene data show CDR1 as SGHAT and CDR2 as FQNNGV. The V and J ends lost 1 base and 0 bases respectively, with 9 bases between them. The CDR3 sequence is 15 residues long. The DNA of the CDR3 is TGTGCCAGCAGCTTAGCGTGGACAGCTAACTATGGCTACACCTTC. Its protein product is CASSLAWTANYGYTF.

This clone showed up just once. This chain connects TRBV27 to TRBJ2-1; 7 bases fit TRBD2. The CDR3 loop spans 15 amino acids. Germline V gives CDR1 MNHEY, CDR2 SMNVEV (reference sequence). The junction had 8 bases not matched to a gene; V was cut back by 5 bases and J by 4 bases. The CDR3 coding sequence is TGTGCCAGCAGTGTCCGGGGGGTCGGGTACAATGAGCAGTTCTTC. Translated: CASSVRGVGYNEQFF.

The chain is built from TRBV28 and TRBJ2-7; 7 bases align to TRBD1. The germline V gene encodes CDR1 MDHEN and CDR2 SYDVKM. V shed 3 bases, J shed 4 bases, and the junction held 12 bases outside the gene matches. This CDR3 spans 16 amino acids. CDR3 DNA: TGTGCCAGCAGTTTGGGGTACAGGGGTGCGGATTACGAGCAGTACTTC. Its protein product is CASSLGYRGADYEQYF.

The V call is TRBV2, the J call TRBJ2-7; 11 nucleotides line up with TRBD1. The CDR3 runs to 14 residues. With V trimmed by 4 bases and J by 6 bases, 5 bases remained unmatched. The germline gives CDR1 SNHLY, CDR2 FYNNEI. The CDR3 sequence: CASSGGTGGLEQYF. CDR3 sequence (DNA): TGTGCCAGCAGTGGGGGGACAGGGGGGCTCGAGCAGTACTTC.

The sample holds a few counts of this clone. The rearrangement joins TRBV5-6 to TRBJ2-7, with 10 bases aligning to TRBD1. V shed 4 bases, J shed 5 bases, and the junction held 6 bases outside the gene matches. The CDR3 extends over 14 amino acids. Germline V gene data show CDR1 as SGHDT and CDR2 as YYEEEE. The CDR3 spells CASSQTGGYHEQYF. DNA for the CDR3: TGTGCCAGCAGCCAGACAGGGGGCTACCACGAGCAGTACTTC.

This chain connects TRBV2 to TRBJ1-4; 9 bases match TRBD1. This CDR3 contains 14 residues. Germline V gene sequence: CDR1 SNHLY, CDR2 FYNNEI. The V segment lost 7 bases and the J segment 8 bases; nucleotides outside the gene matches: 8. CDR3 loop: CASTLDRGDEKLFF. The DNA of the CDR3 is TGTGCCAGCACCCTCGACAGGGGGGACGAAAAACTGTTTTTT.

The chain joins TRBV19 to TRBJ2-3, with a weak D call TRBD1 (6 bases). V lost 5 bases and J lost 0, with 21 bases in between. The CDR3 length is 18 residues. Germline CDR1 LNHDA, CDR2 SQIVND (reference sequence). This CDR3 is CASSPVGQSVPSTDTQYF. CDR3 coding DNA: TGTGCCAGTAGTCCCGTAGGACAGTCAGTACCTAGCACAGATACGCAGTATTTT.

The table lists this clone with a few counts. The rearrangement uses TRBV30 and TRBJ1-6, with TRBD1 as a possible D gene (6 bases). Per the germline V gene, CDR1 is GTSNPN and CDR2 is SVGIG (reference sequence). The CDR3 has 14 amino acids. Trimming removed 3 bases from V and 8 bases from J, with 14 bases in between. The CDR3 coding sequence is TGTGCCTGGAGCGGGGGGGGCAAGGATTCACCCCTCCACTTT. This translates into CAWSGGGKDSPLHF.

This chain joins TRBV5-1 and TRBJ1-6; 7 nucleotides agree with TRBD1. After removal of 5 bases from V and 6 bases from J, the junction contained 2 bases not matched to a gene. Germline V gene sequence: CDR1 SGHRS, CDR2 YFSETQ. The CDR3 covers 13 residues. As DNA, the CDR3 is TGCGCCAGCAGGGGGACAGTTAATTCACCCCTCCACTTT. Its translation is CASRGTVNSPLHF. Drawing the rest from reference TRBV5-1 and TRBJ1-6, the complete variable domain is KAGVTQTPRYLIKTRGQQVTLSCSPISGHRSVSWYQQTPGQGLQFLFEYFSETQRNKGNFPGRFSGRQFSNSRSEMNVSTLELGDSALYLCASRGTVNSPLHFGNGTRLTVT.

DNA for the CDR3: TGTGCCAGCAGTTACTTTAGCGGATTCACAGATACGCAGTATTTT. Protein sequence: CASSYFSGFTDTQYF. The chain couples TRBV6-2 or TRBV6-3 to TRBJ2-3; D is perhaps TRBD2 (6 bases). From germline, CDR1 is MNHEY and CDR2 SVGEGT. The CDR3 extends over 15 amino acids. Trimming pared 1 base from V and 2 bases from J, leaving 10 bases between.